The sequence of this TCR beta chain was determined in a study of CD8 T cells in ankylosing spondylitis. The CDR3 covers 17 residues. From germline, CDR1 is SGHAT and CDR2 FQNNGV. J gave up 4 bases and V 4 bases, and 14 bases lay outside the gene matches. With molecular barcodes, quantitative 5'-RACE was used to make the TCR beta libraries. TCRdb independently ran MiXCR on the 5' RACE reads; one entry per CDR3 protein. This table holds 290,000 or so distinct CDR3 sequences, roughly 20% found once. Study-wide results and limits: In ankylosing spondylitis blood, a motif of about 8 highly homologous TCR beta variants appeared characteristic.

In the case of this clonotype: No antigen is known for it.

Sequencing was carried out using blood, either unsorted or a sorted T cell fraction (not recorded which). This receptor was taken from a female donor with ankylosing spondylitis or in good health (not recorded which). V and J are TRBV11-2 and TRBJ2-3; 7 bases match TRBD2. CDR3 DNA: TGTGCCAGCAGCTCTCTCCGGACTGGGGGGGGGGCAGATACGCAGTATTTT. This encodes CASSSLRTGGGADTQYF.